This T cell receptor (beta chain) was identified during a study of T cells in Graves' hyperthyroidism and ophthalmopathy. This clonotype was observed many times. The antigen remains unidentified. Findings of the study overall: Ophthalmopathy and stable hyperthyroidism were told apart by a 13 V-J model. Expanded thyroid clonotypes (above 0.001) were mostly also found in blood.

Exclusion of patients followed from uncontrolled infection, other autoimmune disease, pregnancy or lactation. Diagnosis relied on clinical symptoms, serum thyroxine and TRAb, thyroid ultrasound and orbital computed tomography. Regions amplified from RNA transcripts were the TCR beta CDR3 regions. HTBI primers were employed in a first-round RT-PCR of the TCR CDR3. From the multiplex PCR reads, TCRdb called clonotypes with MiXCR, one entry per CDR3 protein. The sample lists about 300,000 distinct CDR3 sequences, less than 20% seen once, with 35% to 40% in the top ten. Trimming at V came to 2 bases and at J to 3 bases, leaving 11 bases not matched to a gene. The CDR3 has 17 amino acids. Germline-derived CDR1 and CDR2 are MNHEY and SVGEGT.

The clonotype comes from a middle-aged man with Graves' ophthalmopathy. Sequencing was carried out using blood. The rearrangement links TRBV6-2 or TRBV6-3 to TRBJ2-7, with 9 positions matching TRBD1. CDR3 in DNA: TGTGCCAGCAGTTACCGGTCGCCGGGACAGGGAGTCTACGAGCAGTACTTC. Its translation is CASSYRSPGQGVYEQYF.